The 26 T cell receptor beta chains presented below share a single source sample, sequenced in a study of Graves' ophthalmopathy and Graves' hyperthyroidism. RNA transcripts served as template for amplifying TCR beta CDR3 sequences. The library came from an HTBI-primed first-round RT-PCR and a second-round multiplex PCR. TCRdb redid the calling of the multiplex PCR reads with MiXCR, one entry per CDR3 protein. The profile shows around 670,000 distinct CDR3 sequences, roughly 40% of them singletons. Sample: peripheral blood. The source of these receptors is an adult man with Graves' ophthalmopathy.

Many counts were recorded for this clonotype. The chain combines TRBV19 with TRBJ2-6, with 7 bases identical to TRBD1. Trimming cost V 5 bases and J 2 bases; bases outside gene matches: 6. CDR3 length: 16 amino acids. CDR1 and CDR2 from the germline V gene are LNHDA and SQIVND (reference sequence). The CDR3 DNA reads TGTGCCAGTAGTCACGACAGGGCAACTGGGGCCAACGTCCTGACTTTC. This sequence encodes CASSHDRATGANVLTF.

This clonotype was seen ten or more times. This rearrangement joins TRBV7-9 to TRBJ1-1; D unclear. CDR1 and CDR2 from the germline V gene are SEHNR and FQNEAQ (reference sequence). This CDR3 contains 10 residues. V lost 5 bases to trimming and J lost 6 bases, with 4 bases between them. CDR3 loop: CASSRSEAFF. In DNA form, the CDR3 reads TGTGCCAGCAGCCGCTCTGAAGCTTTCTTT.

V and J are TRBV4-2 and TRBJ2-2; 7 bases line up with TRBD1. This CDR3 spans 17 amino acids. Germline trimming cut 2 bases from V and 0 bases from J; bases unmatched to any gene: 6. From germline, CDR1 is LGHNA and CDR2 YNFKEQ. In nucleotides, the CDR3 is TGTGCCAGCAGCCAAACGGACAGGTCTACGAACACCGGGGAGCTGTTTTTT. It yields the protein CASSQTDRSTNTGELFF.

The CDR3 sequence is CATGGQANYGYTF. CDR3 in DNA: TGTGCCACCGGGGGGCAAGCTAACTATGGCTACACCTTC. V usage is TRBV2 and J usage is TRBJ1-2; D possibly corresponds to TRBD1 (6 bases). Trimming left V 10 bases short and J 0 bases short, with 12 bases between. Germline V lookup: CDR1 SNHLY, CDR2 FYNNEI. The CDR3 covers 13 residues.

This clonotype came up many times. CDR3 coding DNA: TGTGCCAGCAGCTTCAAGGAGACCCAGTACTTC. Its translation: CASSFKETQYF. The J gene is TRBJ2-5, the V gene TRBV7-2, with unresolved D. V lost 3 bases to trimming and J lost 5 bases, with 4 bases between them. Germline-derived CDR1 and CDR2 are SGHTA and FQGNSA. The CDR3 is 11 residues long.

The chain links TRBV7-2 to TRBJ2-1; either TRBD1 or TRBD2 may fit D (7 bases each). The CDR3 totals 14 residues. Germline V gene lookup returns CDR1 SGHTA and CDR2 FQGNSA. Trimming pared 3 bases from V and 4 bases from J, leaving 10 bases between. CDR3 sequence (DNA): TGTGCCAGCAGCTTGCAGGGGGGGTACAATGAGCAGTTCTTC. Its translation: CASSLQGGYNEQFF.

This clonotype was recorded many times. This chain uses TRBV20-1 with TRBJ1-5; D not resolved. CDR1 DFQATT and CDR2 SNEGSKA come from the germline V gene (reference sequence). The V gene lost 6 bases and the J gene lost 3 bases, with 12 bases spanning the gap. This CDR3 is built from 13 residues. CDR3 amino acids: CSANDGLNQPQHF. CDR3 DNA: TGCAGTGCAAATGACGGTCTCAATCAGCCCCAGCATTTT.

This clonotype was seen a handful of times. The rearrangement links TRBV27 to TRBJ1-4; 8 positions match TRBD1. V was pared by 3 bases and J by 6 bases, with 3 bases of the junction left unmatched. The CDR3 extends over 14 amino acids. The germline V gene has CDR1 MNHEY and CDR2 SMNVEV (reference sequence). CDR3 bases: TGTGCCAGCAGTTTCAGGGGGCGTCATGAAAAACTGTTTTTT. Its protein is CASSFRGRHEKLFF.

J is TRBJ1-3 and V is TRBV29-1; D is uncertain. From germline, CDR1 is SQVTM and CDR2 ANQGSEA. V lost 8 bases and J lost 0, with 8 bases in between. The CDR3 spans 12 residues. The CDR3 DNA reads as TGCAGCCTCCGGGGCTCTGGAAACACCATATATTTT. It codes for CSLRGSGNTIYF.

The chain employs TRBV2 and TRBJ2-7; 7 nucleotides align to TRBD1. Per germline, CDR1 SNHLY and CDR2 FYNNEI. V shed 3 bases and J 1 base; nucleotides not matched to a gene: 3. This CDR3 spans 14 amino acids. Here the CDR3 reads CASSERQGSYEQYF. The DNA for the CDR3 is TGTGCCAGCAGTGAGAGACAGGGATCCTACGAGCAGTACTTC.

This chain uses TRBV7-4 with TRBJ2-5; no definite D call. CDR3 length: 14 amino acids. Germline V CDR1 and CDR2: SGHVT, SQSDAQ. The V and J ends lost 1 base and 1 base respectively, with 7 bases between them. DNA of the CDR3: TGTGCCAGCAGCTTAGATGCGGTCCAAGAGACCCAGTACTTC. Translating gives CASSLDAVQETQYF.

To note about this clonotype: Given a much more abundant clone one base away, this may be a read error. The chain couples TRBV29-1 to TRBJ1-4, with 7 bases aligning to TRBD1. The CDR3 extends over 14 amino acids. CDR1 is SQVTM and CDR2 is ANQGSEA in the germline V gene. CDR3 loop: CSVEEGGQREKLLF. In nucleotides, the CDR3 is TGCAGCGTTGAAGAAGGGGGCCAACGAGAAAAACTGCTTTTT.

At least ten counts were recorded for this clonotype. Written as DNA, the CDR3 is TGTGCCAGCAGTGAATTGGGTGGCACCGGGGAGCTGTTTTTT. Amino acids: CASSELGGTGELFF. V gene TRBV25-1 combines with J gene TRBJ2-2, with unresolved D. Trimming left V 1 base short and J 4 bases short, with 7 bases between. Germline V gene sequence: CDR1 MGHDK, CDR2 SYGVNS. CDR3 length: 14 amino acids. The variable domain in full, completed from reference TRBV25-1 and TRBJ2-2, reads EADIYQTPRYLVIGTGKKITLECSQTMGHDKMYWYQQDPGMELHLIHYSYGVNSTEKGDLSSESTVSRIRTEHFPLTLESARPSHTSQYLCASSELGGTGELFFGEGSRLTVL.

The chain couples TRBV7-2 to TRBJ1-2; 8 bases are a match to TRBD1. CDR1 SGHTA and CDR2 FQGNSA come from the germline V gene. The CDR3 covers 15 residues. V gave up 5 bases and J gave up 3 bases; unmatched junction bases: 8. The CDR3 reads CASSPRTGWDYGYTF. The CDR3 DNA is TGTGCCAGCAGCCCCCGGACAGGGTGGGACTATGGCTACACCTTC.

The chain combines TRBV7-9 with TRBJ1-2; D perhaps matches TRBD1 (6 bases). V lost 8 bases and J 3 bases, leaving 13 bases between the germline ends. Germline loops: CDR1 SEHNR, CDR2 FQNEAQ (reference sequence). This CDR3 has 13 residues. The CDR3 nucleotides read TGTGCCAGCTCACCCGGGACACACTATGGCTACACCTTC. Translating it yields CASSPGTHYGYTF.

The chain has TRBV9 and TRBJ2-7, with TRBD2 identical over 8 bases. V shed 4 bases and J 7 bases; nucleotides not matched to a gene: 16. The CDR3 runs 16 residues. The germline gives CDR1 SGDLS, CDR2 YYNGEE. CDR3 protein: CASSQRLAGVYAEQYF. CDR3 in DNA: TGTGCCAGCAGCCAAAGGCTAGCGGGCGTATACGCTGAGCAGTACTTC. Drawing the rest from reference TRBV9 and TRBJ2-7, the complete variable domain is DSGVTQTPKHLITATGQRVTLRCSPRSGDLSVYWYQQSLDQGLQFLIQYYNGEERAKGNILERFSAQQFPDLHSELNLSSLELGDSALYFCASSQRLAGVYAEQYFGPGTRLTVT.

V and J are TRBV14 and TRBJ2-3; possibly TRBD2 for D (5 bases). Trimming removed 4 bases from V and 0 bases from J, with 8 bases in between. The length of the CDR3 is 14 residues. CDR1 and CDR2 (germline): SGHDN, FVKESK. CDR3 DNA sequence: TGTGCCAGCAGCCCAAGGACTAGCACAGATACGCAGTATTTT. It specifies CASSPRTSTDTQYF.

This clonotype has just a few counts. The chain has TRBV6-1 and TRBJ1-1; D uncertain. This CDR3 is built from 14 residues. Germline CDR1 is MNHNS and CDR2 is SASEGT. V shed 5 bases and J shed 1 base, with 11 bases lying between them. Here the CDR3 reads CASSYSGENTEAFF. The CDR3 coding sequence is TGTGCCAGCAGTTACTCGGGAGAGAACACTGAAGCTTTCTTT.

The gene calls are TRBV20-1 and TRBJ2-2, with D possibly matching TRBD1 (6 bases). Deletions cut 1 base from V and 9 bases from J, with 15 bases between. Looked up from germline, CDR1 is DFQATT and CDR2 is SNEGSKA (reference sequence). This CDR3 comprises 14 residues. The CDR3 DNA reads as TGCAGTGCTAGAGCAGGGGACCTACCCCGGGAGCTGTTTTTT. Translating gives CSARAGDLPRELFF.

The chain links TRBV25-1 to TRBJ1-5; TRBD1 agrees at 8 bases. The CDR3 is 16 residues long. CDR1 and CDR2 from the germline V gene are MGHDK and SYGVNS. J lost 0 bases, V lost 6 bases, and 7 bases had no gene match. CDR3 DNA sequence: TGTGCCAGCAGCACGACAGGGGCCTATAGCAATCAGCCCCAGCATTTT. This codes for CASSTTGAYSNQPQHF.

This clonotype was picked up a small number of times. The chain is built from TRBV20-1 and TRBJ2-5, with 7 bases aligning to TRBD1. In germline, CDR1 is DFQATT, CDR2 SNEGSKA (reference sequence). This CDR3 contains 11 residues. In DNA form, the CDR3 reads TGCAGCCTCACAGGGGCCGAGACCCAGTACTTC. It codes for CSLTGAETQYF.

This clonotype turned up a few times. The germline gene is not matched at one end of the junction; a read error may be the cause. The rearrangement joins TRBV10-3 to TRBJ1-1, with 8 bases aligning to TRBD1. Germline-derived CDR1 and CDR2 are ENHRY and SYGVKD. This CDR3 has 15 amino acids. CDR3 DNA sequence: TGTGCCAGCAGTTACAATACAGGGGGGAGGACTGAAGCTTTCTTT. It translates to CASSYNTGGRTEAFF.

A few counts support this clonotype. The chain uses TRBV29-1 and TRBJ2-5; 7 nucleotides agree with TRBD1. Germline-derived CDR1 and CDR2 are SQVTM and ANQGSEA. V lost 4 bases and J lost 4; bases outside the gene matches: 6. This CDR3 region has 13 residues. CDR3 in DNA: TGCAGCGTTGGGCAGGGGGTAGGAGAGACCCAGTACTTC. Encoded protein: CSVGQGVGETQYF.

This clonotype was counted a few times. The chain uses TRBV20-1 and TRBJ1-6; D gene uncertain. Germline loops: CDR1 DFQATT, CDR2 SNEGSKA (reference sequence). V was pared by 3 bases and J by 2 bases, with 5 bases between. CDR3 length equals 13 residues. CDR3 residues: CSASTAYNSPLHF. In DNA form, the CDR3 reads TGCAGTGCTAGCACCGCCTATAATTCACCCCTCCACTTT.

V gene TRBV9 combines with J gene TRBJ1-1; D remains ambiguous. Trimming stripped 4 bases from V and 4 bases from J, with 17 bases between. The CDR3 is made up of 15 amino acids. Germline V lookup: CDR1 SGDLS, CDR2 YYNGEE. CDR3 nucleotide sequence: TGTGCCAGCAGCCCGTCAGGCGTTCCGGGCACTGAAGCTTTCTTT. Translated, it gives CASSPSGVPGTEAFF.

This clonotype has only a few counts. V gene TRBV6-5 combines with J gene TRBJ1-6; D not resolved. The ends were cut back, 0 bases at V and 6 bases at J, with 9 bases in the middle. The CDR3 is 15 residues long. Germline assignment: CDR1 MNHEY and CDR2 SVGAGI. CDR3 region: CASSYSSQPNSPLHF. In nucleotides, the CDR3 is TGTGCCAGCAGTTACTCGAGTCAGCCTAATTCACCCCTCCACTTT.